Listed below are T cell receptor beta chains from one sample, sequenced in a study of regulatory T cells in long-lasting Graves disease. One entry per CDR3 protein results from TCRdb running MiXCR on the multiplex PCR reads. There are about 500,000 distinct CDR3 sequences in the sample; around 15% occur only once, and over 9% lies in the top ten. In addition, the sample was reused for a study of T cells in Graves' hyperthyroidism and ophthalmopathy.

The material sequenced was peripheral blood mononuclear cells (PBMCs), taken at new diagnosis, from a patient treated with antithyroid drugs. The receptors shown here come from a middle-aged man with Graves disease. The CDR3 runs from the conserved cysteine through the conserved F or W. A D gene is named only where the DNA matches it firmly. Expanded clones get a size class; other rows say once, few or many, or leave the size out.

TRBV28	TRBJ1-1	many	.	CASSFNRREAFF	TGTGCCAGCAGCTTTAACCGTAGGGAAGCTTTCTTT
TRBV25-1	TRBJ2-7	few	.	CASSVTGTVGEQYF	TGTGCCAGCAGTGTCACCGGGACGGTTGGCGAGCAGTACTTC
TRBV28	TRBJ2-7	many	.	CASIPSGGLNEQYF	TGTGCCAGCATCCCGAGTGGGGGATTGAACGAGCAGTACTTC
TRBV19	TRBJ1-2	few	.	CASSTTRKGATYYGYTF	TGTGCCAGTAGTACCACCCGCAAGGGAGCAACCTACTATGGCTACACCTTC
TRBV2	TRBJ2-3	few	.	CASSGRIFYTQYF	TGTGCCAGCAGTGGGAGGATCTTTTATACGCAGTATTTT
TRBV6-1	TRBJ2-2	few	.	CASSPTPMWRPAGELFF	TGTGCCAGCAGTCCTACCCCCATGTGGCGCCCCGCCGGGGAGCTGTTTTTT
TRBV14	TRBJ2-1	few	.	CASSQGGQGVSGLAGNEQFF	TGTGCCAGCAGCCAAGGGGGACAGGGGGTTTCCGGACTAGCGGGAAATGAGCAGTTCTTC
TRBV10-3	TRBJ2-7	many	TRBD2	CATAPLAGGSREQYF	TGTGCCACTGCTCCACTAGCGGGAGGGTCGAGGGAGCAGTACTTC
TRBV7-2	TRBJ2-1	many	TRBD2	CASSLASREVVNEQFF	TGTGCCAGCAGCTTAGCATCCCGGGAGGTGGTTAATGAGCAGTTCTTC
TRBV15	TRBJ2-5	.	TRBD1	CTTSRQGARETQYF	TGTACCACCAGCAGACAGGGGGCGCGGGAGACCCAGTACTTC
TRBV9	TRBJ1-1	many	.	CASSVGGGMNTEAFF	TGTGCCAGCAGCGTAGGTGGGGGCATGAACACTGAAGCTTTCTTT
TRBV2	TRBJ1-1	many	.	CASTMTVFTEAFF	TGTGCCAGCACTATGACAGTCTTCACTGAAGCTTTCTTT
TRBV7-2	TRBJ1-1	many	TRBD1	CASSLAPDRVMNTEAFF	TGTGCCAGCAGCTTAGCGCCGGACAGGGTAATGAACACTGAAGCTTTCTTT
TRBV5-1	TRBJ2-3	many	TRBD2	CASSFQRDSSTDTQYF	TGCGCCAGCAGCTTCCAGCGGGACTCTAGCACAGATACGCAGTATTTT
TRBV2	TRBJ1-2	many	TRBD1	CASRIRGDYGYTF	TGTGCCAGCAGGATCAGGGGGGACTATGGCTACACCTTC
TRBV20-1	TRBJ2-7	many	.	CSARVLMGGRSYEQYF	TGCAGTGCTAGAGTCCTAATGGGGGGGCGATCATACGAGCAGTACTTC
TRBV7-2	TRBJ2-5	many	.	CASSTRHDQETQYF	TGTGCCAGCAGCACCAGACACGACCAAGAGACCCAGTACTTC
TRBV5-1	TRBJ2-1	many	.	CASNDRQYSYNEQFF	TGCGCCAGCAATGACAGACAATACTCCTACAATGAGCAGTTCTTC
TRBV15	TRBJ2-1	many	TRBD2	CATSSLAGGYNEQFF	TGTGCCACCAGCTCTCTAGCGGGAGGCTACAATGAGCAGTTCTTC
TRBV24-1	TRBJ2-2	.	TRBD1	CATSGTGFTGELFF	TGTGCCACCAGTGGGACAGGCTTCACCGGGGAGCTGTTTTTT
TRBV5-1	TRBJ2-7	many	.	CASSLELAHYEQYF	TGTGCCAGCAGCTTAGAACTAGCACACTACGAGCAGTACTTC
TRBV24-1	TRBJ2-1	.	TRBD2	CATSDGSSGTYNEQFF	TGTGCCACCAGTGATGGGTCTAGCGGGACTTACAATGAGCAGTTCTTC
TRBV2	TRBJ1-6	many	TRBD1	CASSEQGASSPLHF	TGTGCCAGCAGTGAACAGGGGGCGAGTTCACCCCTCCACTTT
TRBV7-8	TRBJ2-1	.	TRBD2	CASSLVGTSVREQFF	TGTGCCAGCAGCTTAGTCGGGACTAGCGTCCGGGAGCAGTTCTTC
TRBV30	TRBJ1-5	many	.	CAWSMGGEKAQHF	TGTGCCTGGAGTATGGGGGGCGAAAAGGCCCAGCATTTT
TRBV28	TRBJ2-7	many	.	CASRSWGVQRDSYEQYF	TGTGCCAGCAGGTCCTGGGGGGTCCAACGGGACTCCTACGAGCAGTACTTC
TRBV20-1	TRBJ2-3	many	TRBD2	CSARDSGRAVYTQYF	TGCAGTGCTAGAGATAGCGGGAGGGCCGTGTATACGCAGTATTTT
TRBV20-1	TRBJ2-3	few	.	CSASFPTDTQYF	TGCAGTGCTAGCTTCCCCACAGATACGCAGTATTTT
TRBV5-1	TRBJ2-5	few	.	CASSLANDLQETQYF	TGCGCCAGCAGCTTGGCGAACGATTTACAAGAGACCCAGTACTTC
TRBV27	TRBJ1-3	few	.	CASSANGGNTIYF	TGTGCCAGCAGCGCGAATGGGGGAAACACCATATATTTT
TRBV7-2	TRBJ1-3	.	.	CASRTGAGAGNTIYF	TGTGCCAGCAGAACCGGGGCAGGGGCTGGAAACACCATATATTTT
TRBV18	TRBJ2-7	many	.	CASSPTATGGEQYF	TGTGCCAGCTCCCCAACCGCCACCGGGGGCGAGCAGTACTTC
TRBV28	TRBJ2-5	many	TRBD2	CASSYRLAGVGETQYF	TGTGCCAGCAGCTACAGACTAGCGGGAGTAGGGGAGACCCAGTACTTC
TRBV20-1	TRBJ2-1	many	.	CSASPGHRDYNEQFF	TGCAGTGCTAGCCCGGGACACCGCGATTACAATGAGCAGTTCTTC
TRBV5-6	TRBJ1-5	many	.	CASSLGPPLSSAYSNQPQHF	TGTGCCAGCAGCTTGGGGCCTCCCCTAAGTAGTGCCTATAGCAATCAGCCCCAGCATTTT
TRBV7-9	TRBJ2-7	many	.	CASISSRFTGAYEQYF	TGTGCCAGCATCTCGTCCCGGTTTACAGGAGCATACGAGCAGTACTTC
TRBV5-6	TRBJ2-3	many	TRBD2	CASSLYGGRATDTQYF	TGTGCCAGCAGCTTGTATGGCGGGAGGGCGACAGATACGCAGTATTTT
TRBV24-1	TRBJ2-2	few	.	CATSDPQRNTGELFF	TGTGCCACCAGTGATCCGCAAAGGAACACCGGGGAGCTGTTTTTT
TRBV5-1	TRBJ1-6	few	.	CASKTAQGRNSPLHF	TGCGCCAGCAAGACGGCCCAGGGTCGGAATTCACCCCTCCACTTT
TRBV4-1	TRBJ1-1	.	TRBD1	CASSLGPGQPNTEAFF	TGCGCCAGCAGCCTCGGGCCGGGACAGCCAAACACTGAAGCTTTCTTT
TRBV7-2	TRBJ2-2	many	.	CASSPDQRFTGELFF	TGTGCCAGCAGCCCGGACCAGCGGTTCACCGGGGAGCTGTTTTTT
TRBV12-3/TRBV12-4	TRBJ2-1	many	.	CASSLDGAGGNEQFF	TGTGCCAGCAGTTTGGACGGAGCGGGCGGCAATGAGCAGTTCTTC
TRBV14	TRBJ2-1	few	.	CASSQDNRQFF	TGTGCCAGCAGCCAAGATAATAGGCAGTTCTTC
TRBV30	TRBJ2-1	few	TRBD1	CAWNRDRGYNEQFF	TGTGCCTGGAATCGGGACAGGGGCTACAATGAGCAGTTCTTC
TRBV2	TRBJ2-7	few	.	CASSATGTSYEQYF	TGTGCCAGCAGTGCAACCGGGACATCCTACGAGCAGTACTTC
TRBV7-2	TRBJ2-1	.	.	CASSLGGGRYNEQFF	TGTGCCAGCAGCTTAGGGGGGGGGCGGTACAATGAGCAGTTCTTC
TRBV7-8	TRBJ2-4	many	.	CASSLDGFGAKNIQYF	TGTGCCAGCAGCTTAGATGGATTCGGGGCCAAAAACATTCAGTACTTC
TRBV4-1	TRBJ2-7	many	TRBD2	CASSQESGRYYEQYF	TGCGCCAGCAGCCAAGAAAGCGGGAGATACTACGAGCAGTACTTC
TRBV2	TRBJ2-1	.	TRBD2	CASTQTSGSIDEQFF	TGTGCCAGTACACAGACTAGCGGGAGTATCGATGAGCAGTTCTTC
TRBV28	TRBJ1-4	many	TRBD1	CASSLQPGTGVFVNEKLFF	TGTGCCAGCAGTTTACAACCCGGGACAGGGGTTTTTGTAAATGAAAAACTGTTTTTT